The rows below give T cell receptor beta chains drawn from one sample of a study of beta chain features in type 1 diabetes. Clones were read by immunoSEQ multiplex PCR, and TCRdb kept only the in-frame ones, dropping some. The table lists approximately 600,000 clones, 9.5% to 15% of them singletons. The sequenced material came from naive CD4+ T cells from blood. The receptor source for this set is a man aged 30 to 45 with type 1 diabetes. Each CDR3 is given with its conserved first and last residue. Each record gives: V gene, clone size, D gene, J gene, CDR3 protein, CDR3 DNA. D genes are given only for firm matches. Not all rows give a size; the values are once, few, many and, for expanded clones, a class.

V gene: TRBV15
clone size: few
D gene: TRBD2
J gene: TRBJ2-1
CDR3 protein: CATSLGGRGGNEQFF
CDR3 DNA: TGTGCCACCAGCCTCGGAGGGAGGGGAGGAAATGAGCAGTTCTTC

V gene: TRBV27
clone size: .
D gene: .
J gene: TRBJ2-6
CDR3 protein: CASKGSGANVLTF
CDR3 DNA: TGTGCCAGCAAGGGCTCTGGGGCCAACGTCCTGACTTTC

V gene: TRBV19
clone size: .
D gene: TRBD1
J gene: TRBJ2-7
CDR3 protein: CASSTDRASSYEQYF
CDR3 DNA: TGTGCCAGTAGTACGGACAGGGCGAGCTCCTACGAGCAGTACTTC

V gene: TRBV7-2
clone size: few
D gene: .
J gene: TRBJ2-2
CDR3 protein: CASSSPSGELFF
CDR3 DNA: TGTGCCAGCAGCTCCCCATCCGGGGAGCTGTTTTTT

V gene: TRBV7-2
clone size: .
D gene: .
J gene: TRBJ1-2
CDR3 protein: CASSLGRENYGYTF
CDR3 DNA: TGTGCCAGCAGCCTGGGACGGGAGAACTATGGCTACACCTTC

V gene: TRBV5-1
clone size: .
D gene: .
J gene: TRBJ1-2
CDR3 protein: CASSLAQANYGYTF
CDR3 DNA: TGCGCCAGCAGCTTGGCTCAGGCCAACTATGGCTACACCTTC

V gene: TRBV18
clone size: few
D gene: TRBD1
J gene: TRBJ1-2
CDR3 protein: CASSPTGTVTNYGYTF
CDR3 DNA: TGTGCCAGCTCACCAACCGGGACAGTCACTAACTATGGCTACACCTTC

V gene: TRBV9
clone size: few
D gene: .
J gene: TRBJ2-7
CDR3 protein: CASSVAQSSYEQYF
CDR3 DNA: TGTGCCAGCAGCGTAGCACAGTCTTCCTACGAGCAGTACTTC

V gene: TRBV5-1
clone size: .
D gene: .
J gene: TRBJ2-7
CDR3 protein: CASSPSDGVYEQYF
CDR3 DNA: TGCGCCAGCAGCCCCTCAGACGGAGTCTACGAGCAGTACTTC

V gene: TRBV4-3
clone size: few
D gene: .
J gene: TRBJ2-2
CDR3 protein: CASSQGPRGHTGELFF
CDR3 DNA: TGCGCCAGCAGCCAAGGTCCCAGGGGTCACACCGGGGAGCTGTTTTTT

V gene: TRBV5-6
clone size: few
D gene: TRBD1
J gene: TRBJ1-5
CDR3 protein: CASSSYRDRDNQPQHF
CDR3 DNA: TGTGCCAGCAGCTCTTACCGGGACAGAGACAATCAGCCCCAGCATTTT

V gene: TRBV9
clone size: few
D gene: .
J gene: TRBJ2-2
CDR3 protein: CASSPNRENTGELFF
CDR3 DNA: TGTGCCAGCAGCCCCAACCGTGAGAACACCGGGGAGCTGTTTTTT

V gene: TRBV10-3
clone size: few
D gene: .
J gene: TRBJ1-2
CDR3 protein: CAIRAGQTPEYGYTF
CDR3 DNA: TGTGCCATCAGAGCTGGACAGACCCCTGAGTATGGCTACACCTTC

V gene: TRBV28
clone size: few
D gene: .
J gene: TRBJ1-2
CDR3 protein: CASSWADYGYTF
CDR3 DNA: TGTGCCAGCAGTTGGGCTGACTATGGCTACACCTTC

V gene: TRBV7-2
clone size: .
D gene: .
J gene: TRBJ1-1
CDR3 protein: CASSLDSNTEAFF
CDR3 DNA: TGTGCCAGCAGCTTAGACAGTAACACTGAAGCTTTCTTT

V gene: TRBV4-3
clone size: .
D gene: TRBD1
J gene: TRBJ1-4
CDR3 protein: CASSQDRGQINEKLFF
CDR3 DNA: TGCGCCAGCAGCCAAGATCGGGGACAGATTAATGAAAAACTGTTTTTT

V gene: TRBV4-3
clone size: .
D gene: .
J gene: TRBJ1-6
CDR3 protein: CASSPGRYNSPLHF
CDR3 DNA: TGCGCCAGCAGTCCGGGTAGATATAATTCACCCCTCCACTTT

V gene: TRBV4-3
clone size: .
D gene: .
J gene: TRBJ2-6
CDR3 protein: CASSQEGVLSGANVLTF
CDR3 DNA: TGCGCCAGCAGCCAAGAGGGCGTACTCTCTGGGGCCAACGTCCTGACTTTC

V gene: TRBV5-6
clone size: few
D gene: .
J gene: TRBJ1-1
CDR3 protein: CASSKIQARNTEAFF
CDR3 DNA: TGTGCCAGCAGCAAGATACAGGCAAGGAACACTGAAGCTTTCTTT

V gene: TRBV9
clone size: few
D gene: TRBD1
J gene: TRBJ1-2
CDR3 protein: CASSATGGFGDYTF
CDR3 DNA: TGTGCCAGCAGCGCCACAGGGGGCTTCGGTGACTACACCTTC

V gene: TRBV4-3
clone size: few
D gene: TRBD1
J gene: TRBJ1-2
CDR3 protein: CASSQGIRGGYGYTF
CDR3 DNA: TGCGCCAGCAGCCAAGGCATCAGGGGGGGCTATGGCTACACCTTC

V gene: TRBV4-3
clone size: few
D gene: .
J gene: TRBJ1-2
CDR3 protein: CASSRDGNYGYTF
CDR3 DNA: TGCGCCAGCAGCCGGGACGGAAACTATGGCTACACCTTC

V gene: TRBV11-3
clone size: .
D gene: TRBD1
J gene: TRBJ1-1
CDR3 protein: CASSFNRGRTEAFF
CDR3 DNA: TGTGCCAGCAGCTTTAACAGGGGGCGGACTGAAGCTTTCTTT

V gene: TRBV9
clone size: few
D gene: .
J gene: TRBJ1-6
CDR3 protein: CASSVSQRPNSPLHF
CDR3 DNA: TGTGCCAGCAGCGTAAGTCAGAGACCTAATTCACCCCTCCACTTT

V gene: TRBV9
clone size: few
D gene: .
J gene: TRBJ2-3
CDR3 protein: CASSPSSTTGFRTQYF
CDR3 DNA: TGTGCCAGCAGCCCATCATCAACGACGGGCTTTAGGACGCAGTATTTT

V gene: TRBV1
clone size: few
D gene: .
J gene: TRBJ2-7
CDR3 protein: CTSSQGRSEQYF
CDR3 DNA: TGCACCAGCAGCCAAGGGAGAAGCGAGCAGTACTTC

V gene: TRBV5-1
clone size: .
D gene: .
J gene: TRBJ1-2
CDR3 protein: CASSSATGLNYGYTF
CDR3 DNA: TGCGCCAGCAGCTCGGCGACAGGCCTAAACTATGGCTACACCTTC

V gene: TRBV28
clone size: .
D gene: .
J gene: TRBJ1-2
CDR3 protein: CASSSHQGLEGYTF
CDR3 DNA: TGTGCCAGCAGTTCCCACCAGGGGCTGGAGGGCTACACCTTC

V gene: TRBV28
clone size: .
D gene: .
J gene: TRBJ1-5
CDR3 protein: CASRPGGGVDQPQHF
CDR3 DNA: TGTGCCAGCAGACCCGGGGGTGGCGTCGATCAGCCCCAGCATTTT

V gene: TRBV7-2
clone size: .
D gene: .
J gene: TRBJ2-5
CDR3 protein: CASRRDLQETQYF
CDR3 DNA: TGTGCCAGCAGGCGGGACTTACAAGAGACCCAGTACTTC

V gene: TRBV7-2
clone size: .
D gene: .
J gene: TRBJ2-1
CDR3 protein: CASTTLLYEQFF
CDR3 DNA: TGTGCCAGCACCACTCTTTTATATGAGCAGTTCTTC

V gene: TRBV7-2
clone size: .
D gene: .
J gene: TRBJ1-1
CDR3 protein: CASSLEGSAEAFF
CDR3 DNA: TGTGCCAGCAGCTTGGAAGGATCGGCTGAAGCTTTCTTT

V gene: TRBV20-1
clone size: .
D gene: .
J gene: TRBJ1-2
CDR3 protein: CSASNSYGYTF
CDR3 DNA: TGCAGTGCTAGTAACAGCTATGGCTACACCTTC

V gene: TRBV30
clone size: few
D gene: TRBD1
J gene: TRBJ1-2
CDR3 protein: CAWRGQGDYGYTF
CDR3 DNA: TGTGCCTGGAGGGGACAGGGGGACTATGGCTACACCTTC

V gene: TRBV7-2
clone size: few
D gene: .
J gene: TRBJ1-2
CDR3 protein: CASSFQGGNGYTF
CDR3 DNA: TGTGCCAGCAGCTTCCAGGGCGGGAATGGCTACACCTTC

V gene: TRBV14
clone size: .
D gene: .
J gene: TRBJ1-2
CDR3 protein: CASSQVTGEGYTF
CDR3 DNA: TGTGCCAGCAGCCAAGTGACAGGCGAGGGCTACACCTTC

V gene: TRBV29-1
clone size: .
D gene: .
J gene: TRBJ2-2
CDR3 protein: CSVGGQGATAGELFF
CDR3 DNA: TGCAGCGTGGGAGGGCAGGGGGCAACGGCCGGGGAGCTGTTTTTT

V gene: TRBV7-9
clone size: few
D gene: .
J gene: TRBJ2-3
CDR3 protein: CASSPLGGDTQYF
CDR3 DNA: TGTGCCAGCAGCCCCCTGGGGGGAGATACGCAGTATTTT

V gene: TRBV7-6
clone size: .
D gene: TRBD1
J gene: TRBJ1-4
CDR3 protein: CASSSWEQGGEKLFF
CDR3 DNA: TGTGCCAGCAGCTCGTGGGAACAGGGGGGTGAAAAACTGTTTTTT

V gene: TRBV2
clone size: .
D gene: .
J gene: TRBJ2-1
CDR3 protein: CASSREVEQFF
CDR3 DNA: TGTGCCAGCAGTAGAGAGGTAGAGCAGTTCTTC

V gene: TRBV7-8
clone size: .
D gene: .
J gene: TRBJ1-1
CDR3 protein: CASSVRPDTEAFF
CDR3 DNA: TGTGCCAGCAGCGTTCGCCCAGACACTGAAGCTTTCTTT